This entry is about one TCR beta chain. Its antigen is currently unknown. This CDR3 region has 16 residues. Germline values: CDR1 LNHNV, CDR2 YYDKDF (reference sequence). V was pared by 3 bases and J by 1 base, with 7 bases of the junction left unmatched. This sample was taken from a study of cytomegalovirus exposure and HLA in healthy donors. Data came from immunoSEQ multiplex PCR; TCRdb stores just in-frame clones and leaves some out. Of 150,000 to 200,000 clones listed, roughly 81% are singletons. Study-wide results and caveats: Confirmation in vitro established that three CMV-associated chains were specific for CMV antigens. Rare TCR sequences dominated, though some public TCRs recurred in many donors.

Sequencing was done on a sample of PBMCs. This sequence originates from a woman aged 30 to 39 in good health and CMV-seronegative. This sequence joins TRBV15 and TRBJ1-2; 8 bases match TRBD1. The CDR3 DNA sequence: TGTGCCACCAGCAGCATGGACAGGGTCTTTAACTATGGCTACACCTTC. Translation: CATSSMDRVFNYGYTF.